Following are 30 T cell receptor beta chains from one sample sequenced in a study of tumor and adjacent non-tumor tissue in lung cancer. Three rounds of nested PCR, following a modified ARM-PCR protocol, produced the TCRbeta library. TCRdb reprocessed the multiplex PCR reads via MiXCR and lists one record per CDR3 protein. Among about 43,000 distinct CDR3 sequences listed, approximately 57% were seen once. No cell sorting was done before RNA was extracted from the tissue. Distant lung tissue was collected more than 3 cm away from the tumor edge. Sequenced input: distant non-tumor lung tissue. These receptors were collected from a man in his forties or fifties with non-small cell lung cancer.

V and J are TRBV11-2 and TRBJ2-2; the D call may be TRBD1 or TRBD2 (5 bases each). The V and J ends lost 5 bases and 6 bases respectively, with 16 bases between them. In germline, CDR1 is SGHAT, CDR2 FQNNGV. The CDR3 totals 15 residues. The CDR3 sequence: CASSPTGGVAGELFF. DNA of the CDR3: TGTGCCAGCAGCCCCACAGGAGGCGTAGCCGGGGAGCTGTTTTTT.

The chain joins TRBV11-3 to TRBJ2-3, with 9 nucleotides matching TRBD1. The germline gives CDR1 SGHNT, CDR2 YENEEA. The CDR3 is 16 amino acids. The J segment lost 3 bases and the V segment lost 5 bases, leaving 9 bases of the junction unmatched. In DNA, the CDR3 is TGTGCCAGCAGCCCGGGGACAGGGAGGGAAACAGATACGCAGTATTTT. Protein sequence: CASSPGTGRETDTQYF.

Regarding this clonotype: Germline is not matched at one junction end, which may reflect a read error. CDR3 DNA sequence: TGTGCCAGCACCTTGGATTTCTCTGGGGCCAACGTCCTGGCTTTC. Protein: CASTLDFSGANVLAF. This rearrangement joins TRBV5-4 to TRBJ2-6, with a possible D match to TRBD1 (5 bases). CDR1 is SGHNT and CDR2 is YYREEE in the germline V gene (reference sequence). CDR3 length equals 15 residues.

Note on this clonotype: Sequence at one end of the junction differs from germline and may be a read error. The V gene is TRBV29-1, the J gene TRBJ2-1, with D unclear. CDR1 is SQVTM and CDR2 is ANQGSEA in the germline V gene. The length of the CDR3 is 14 residues. CDR3 in DNA: TGCAGCGTCTCTCAGCCGACGAATGGCAATGGGCAGTTCTTC. Its protein product is CSVSQPTNGNGQFF.

This clonotype showed up just once. A junction end diverges from the germline sequence, so it may reflect a read error. The V gene is TRBV6-5, the J gene TRBJ2-2, with D perhaps assigned TRBD1 or TRBD2 (5 bases each). This CDR3 spans 15 amino acids. In germline, CDR1 is MNHEY, CDR2 SVGAGI. The chain's CDR3 is CASRRTRQSTGELFF. CDR3 in DNA: TGTGCCAGCAGGCGCACCAGACAGAGCACCGGGGAGCTATTTTTT.

In its sample, this clonotype was seen many times. The chain recombines TRBV6-1 with TRBJ2-3, with D tentatively TRBD1 (6 bases). Germline-derived CDR1 and CDR2 are MNHNS and SASEGT. V was pared by 8 bases and J by 2 bases, with 8 bases between. CDR3 length: 12 amino acids. The CDR3 here is CASGQFTDTQYF. DNA for the CDR3: TGTGCCAGCGGACAGTTCACAGATACGCAGTATTTT.

Regarding this clonotype: This sequence may be a read error, since a much larger clone differs from it by one base. This chain joins TRBV5-1 and TRBJ2-7; no definite D call. Per the germline V gene, CDR1 is SGHRS and CDR2 is YFSETQ. The CDR3 contains 14 residues. The CDR3 region is CTSSLIVSPYEQYF. The DNA for the CDR3 is TGCACCAGCAGCTTGATAGTATCTCCCTACGAGCAGTACTTC.

The chain links TRBV6-6 to TRBJ2-5; TRBD1 aligns across 7 bases. Germline V gene data show CDR1 as MNHNY and CDR2 as SVGAGI (reference sequence). J was trimmed by 5 bases and V by 0 bases; bases with no gene match: 9. This CDR3 is 16 amino acids long. The CDR3 DNA reads as TGTGCCAGCAGTTACTCGTATTCAGGGGGAGATGAGACCCAGTACTTC. Translating it yields CASSYSYSGGDETQYF.

Remarks on this clonotype: No conserved phenylalanine or tryptophan ends this CDR3, so it is likely a read error. No DNA is shown, since the ends of the CDR3 on it are uncertain; the CDR3 is the one TCRdb lists. CDR3 sequence reads: CASSLQGRPGELFT. The V and J genes are TRBV11-1 and TRBJ2-2; the table's D call of TRBD1 was not tested on the DNA. The CDR3 adds up to 14 amino acids, both ends counted. Germline CDR1 SGHAT, CDR2 FQDESV (reference sequence).

On this clonotype: The conserved phenylalanine or tryptophan normally closing the CDR3 is absent here, so this likely arose from a read error. The V and J genes are TRBV5-6 and TRBJ1-1; a possible D gene is TRBD1 (5 bases). Germline V gene lookup returns CDR1 SGHDT and CDR2 YYEEEE. This CDR3 is built from 17 residues. V was clipped by 0 bases and J by 3 bases, with 18 bases between them. Written as DNA, the CDR3 is TGTGCCAGCAGCTTGGAAAGGGGCGGGAAGCGACACACTGAAGCTTTCTCT. This encodes CASSLERGGKRHTEAFS.

As to this clonotype: Here the CDR3 omits its conserved ending phenylalanine or tryptophan, so a read error is the likely source. J is TRBJ1-5 and V is TRBV6-5; no definite D call. This CDR3 has 15 residues. The V and J ends lost 2 bases and 7 bases respectively, with 15 bases between them. Germline V gives CDR1 MNHEY, CDR2 SVGAGI. The chain's CDR3 is CASSYARDSSQPQHC. The CDR3 coding sequence is TGTGCCAGCAGTTACGCGAGGGATAGTTCGCAGCCCCAGCATTGT.

A note on this clonotype: At one of its ends the junction is not consistent with the germline gene, which may arise from a read error. The CDR3 reads CASSLGQGPVPHEQYF. DNA of the CDR3: TGCGCCAGTAGCTTGGGTCAGGGTCCGGTCCCTCACGAGCAGTACTTC. The chain has TRBV5-1 and TRBJ2-7; possible D gene TRBD1, 5 bases. The CDR3 is 16 residues long. The germline V gene encodes CDR1 SGHRS and CDR2 YFSETQ.

As for this clonotype: One junction end disagrees with the germline gene, perhaps due to a read error. The V and J genes are TRBV29-1 and TRBJ2-4, with D maybe TRBD1 (6 bases). The germline V gene encodes CDR1 SQVTM and CDR2 ANQGSEA. This CDR3 spans 14 amino acids. CDR3 bases: TGCGGCGTCAACGCAGGGGTTGGCAAAAACATTCAGTACTTT. This gives the protein CGVNAGVGKNIQYF.

This clonotype has only one observation. A much larger clone differs from this one at a single base, so this may be a read error. The DNA for the CDR3 is TGTGCCAGCAGTGGATTTGCCGGGGAGCTGTTTTTT. It translates to CASSGFAGELFF. The genes are TRBV6-1 and TRBJ2-2; no firm D call. The CDR3 has 12 amino acids. The germline gives CDR1 MNHNS, CDR2 SASEGT. V shed 4 bases and J shed 6 bases, with 6 bases lying between them.

This clonotype was counted only a few times. This may come from a read error, since a much larger clone is one base off. V gene TRBV4-1 combines with J gene TRBJ2-7, with 11 positions matching TRBD2. Germline CDR1 MGHRA, CDR2 YSYEKL. The CDR3 spans 14 residues. The CDR3 spells CAGSLAGGNYEQYF. The CDR3 nucleotides are TGCGCCGGCAGTTTAGCGGGGGGGAACTACGAGCAGTACTTC.

This clonotype has just a few counts. The rearrangement uses TRBV7-9 and TRBJ2-7; D not certain. CDR1 SEHNR and CDR2 FQNEAQ come from the germline V gene (reference sequence). The CDR3 runs to 12 residues. V gave up 5 bases and J gave up 7 bases, with 12 bases separating them. Here the CDR3 DNA reads TGTGCCAGCAGCCCGACCATTCTGGAGCAGTACTTC. It yields the protein CASSPTILEQYF.

This clonotype was seen repeatedly, ten times or more. The chain is built from TRBV29-1 and TRBJ2-3; D gene ambiguous. With 4 bases removed from V and 0 bases from J, the gap between germline ends came to 8 bases. The CDR3 extends over 13 amino acids. In germline, CDR1 is SQVTM, CDR2 ANQGSEA. CDR3 protein: CSVGGKSTDTQYF. The CDR3 DNA reads as TGCAGCGTTGGTGGCAAGAGCACAGATACGCAGTATTTT.

This clonotype has a count of ten or more. V usage is TRBV20-1 and J usage is TRBJ2-2; 7 positions match TRBD2. The V and J ends lost 4 bases and 8 bases, in that order; junction bases with no gene match: 10. Germline V gene data show CDR1 as DFQATT and CDR2 as SNEGSKA (reference sequence). This CDR3 spans 14 amino acids. The CDR3 reads CSATTSAGVGELFF. Written as DNA, the CDR3 is TGCAGTGCTACGACCTCGGCGGGGGTAGGGGAGCTGTTTTTT.

Many counts were recorded for this clonotype. The genes are TRBV12-3 or TRBV12-4 and TRBJ1-3; no definite D call. The CDR3 has 14 amino acids. V was trimmed by 6 bases and J by 4 bases, leaving 13 bases between them. In DNA form, the CDR3 reads TGTGCCAGCAGGCGGGCCGACTCCGGAAACACCATATATTTT. As protein: CASRRADSGNTIYF.

The count of this clonotype is one. The chain recombines TRBV6-1 with TRBJ2-1; D is possibly TRBD1 or TRBD2 (5 bases each). Germline V CDR1 and CDR2: MNHNS, SASEGT. Trimming stripped 6 bases from V and 5 bases from J, with 11 bases between. CDR3 length equals 13 residues. CDR3 sequence (DNA): TGTGCCAGCAGCCCGAGAGGGGACAATGAGCAGTTCTTC. Amino acid sequence: CASSPRGDNEQFF.

As for this clonotype: A read error may account for a junction end that differs from germline. The chain carries TRBV5-1 and TRBJ2-2, with D uncertain. This CDR3 region has 15 residues. CDR1 and CDR2 (germline): SGHRS, YFSETQ. CDR3: CTSSLAQRNTGELFF. Here the CDR3 DNA reads TGCACCAGCAGCTTGGCCCAGAGGAACACCGGGGAGCTGTTTTTT.

DNA for the CDR3: TGTGCCACCAGTGTTTTAGGGACTAGCGGAGGCCCCCAAGAGACCCAGTACTTC. Translation: CATSVLGTSGGPQETQYF. The chain links TRBV24-1 to TRBJ2-5, with TRBD2 identical over 11 bases. V lost 5 bases, J lost 1 base, and 11 bases stayed unmatched. This CDR3 has 18 residues. Per the germline V gene, CDR1 is KGHDR and CDR2 is SFDVKD.

On this clonotype: The junction and the germline gene differ at one end; a read error may be behind it. The chain couples TRBV11-1 to TRBJ2-1; no definite D call. This CDR3 region has 12 residues. Germline CDR1 reads SGHAT; CDR2 reads FQDESV (reference sequence). The CDR3 DNA reads TGTGCCAGCAACCCCCAGGTCGTTGAGGAGTTCTTC. It codes for CASNPQVVEEFF.

In this sample, this clonotype turned up a few times. This is likely a read error, given that the CDR3 carries no conserved phenylalanine or tryptophan at its end. The chain has TRBV7-8 and TRBJ2-1, with D possibly matching TRBD1 (6 bases). CDR1 SGHVS and CDR2 FQNEAQ come from the germline V gene. The CDR3 totals 15 residues. The CDR3 region has the DNA TGTGTCAGTCGGGACATAAGTCCTCTGTACAATGAGCAGTTCCTC. Translating gives CVSRDISPLYNEQFL.

This clonotype was seen once. At one end the junction does not follow the germline gene, possibly because of a read error. The chain links TRBV6-5 to TRBJ1-2; D gene ambiguous. The germline V gene has CDR1 MNHEY and CDR2 SVGAGI. This CDR3 has 15 residues. The CDR3: CTSSLSITPFGGYTF. CDR3 nucleotide sequence: TGTACCAGCAGTCTCTCAATAACCCCTTTCGGGGGCTACACCTTC.

The table lists this clonotype with a few counts. The J gene is TRBJ2-3, the V gene TRBV5-4; D not resolved. CDR1 is SGHNT, CDR2 YYREEE, per germline (reference sequence). V lost 4 bases to trimming and J lost 2 bases, with 14 bases between them. The CDR3 covers 15 residues. The CDR3, as DNA: TGTGCCAGCAGCCTAGGGCGCGGTTACACAGATACGCAGTATTTT. Protein sequence: CASSLGRGYTDTQYF.

Concerning this clonotype: Because it lacks the conserved phenylalanine or tryptophan at the end, this CDR3 is likely a read error. No DNA is shown, since the ends of the CDR3 on it are uncertain; the CDR3 is the one TCRdb lists. The rearrangement links TRBV14 to TRBJ2-3. 11 amino acids form the CDR3, both terminal residues included. Germline CDR1 and CDR2: SGHDN and FVKESK. CDR3 sequence: CASSRTDTLYL.

This chain uses TRBV2 with TRBJ2-7, with D uncertain. This CDR3 is built from 13 residues. The V and J ends lost 5 bases and 2 bases respectively, with 10 bases between them. CDR1 and CDR2 from the germline V gene are SNHLY and FYNNEI. DNA for the CDR3: TGTGCCAGCAGTCCCGACGCGGCCTACGAGCAGTACTTC. Translated, it gives CASSPDAAYEQYF.

Ten or more counts support this clonotype. The gene calls are TRBV20-1 and TRBJ1-4; D not resolved. Germline-derived CDR1 and CDR2 are DFQATT and SNEGSKA (reference sequence). CDR3 length: 15 amino acids. V was cut by 0 bases and J by 7 bases, with 15 bases left in between. The DNA of the CDR3 is TGCAGTGCTAGAGATCTCCGGGGTCAGCGTGAAAAACTGTTTTTT. The encoded protein is CSARDLRGQREKLFF.

As to this clonotype: A much larger clone lies a single base off, so this may be a read error. The CDR3 is CASKGISGNAIYF. The CDR3 nucleotides are TGTGCCAGTAAGGGCATCTCTGGAAACGCCATATATTTT. The gene calls are TRBV6-6 and TRBJ1-3; D is uncertain. Germline V lookup: CDR1 MNHNY, CDR2 SVGAGI (reference sequence). The CDR3 length is 13 residues.